These T cell receptor beta chains were read from a single sample in a study of control samples from healthy donors and cancer patients. Assay: immunoSEQ multiplex PCR; the TCRdb copy retains only in-frame clones and omits some. The sample contains 130,000 to 150,000 clones, 80% to 95% of which appear only once. Sample: blood. Every receptor here comes from a man between 18 and 29 years old in good health. Each CDR3 is given with its conserved first and last residue. D genes are given only for firm matches. Not all rows give a size; the values are once, few, many and, for expanded clones, a class.

TRBJ2-3,TRBD2,TRBV29-1,.,TGCAGCGTTGAATCTGGCGGGAGGTCGGATACGCAGTATTTT,CSVESGGRSDTQYF
TRBJ1-2,.,TRBV4-1,.,TGCGCCAGCAGCCAACTCGACCCACTAAGGGGCTACACCTTC,CASSQLDPLRGYTF
TRBJ1-2,.,TRBV4-2,few,TGTGCCAGCAGCCAAGAAGTCTCGGTTAACTATGGCTACACCTTC,CASSQEVSVNYGYTF
TRBJ2-1,.,TRBV7-9,.,TGTGCCAGCAGCAAACACGACGGGCTCAATGAGCAGTTCTTC,CASSKHDGLNEQFF
TRBJ2-7,.,TRBV4-1,.,TGCGCCAGCAGCCAAGATATCGGGCCCCGAACCTACGAGCAGTACTTC,CASSQDIGPRTYEQYF
TRBJ1-1,.,TRBV19,.,TGTGCCAGTAGTTTTTCAGGAGGGAACACTGAAGCTTTCTTT,CASSFSGGNTEAFF
TRBJ2-1,.,TRBV19,once,TGTGCCAGTTCTCGGGAGACAGCCATTGAGCAGTTCTTC,CASSRETAIEQFF
TRBJ2-1,.,TRBV27,.,TGTGCCAGCAGGACAGGTTACGAGCAGTTCTTC,CASRTGYEQFF
TRBJ1-1,.,TRBV2,.,TGTGCCAGCGGCGACTCCACTGAAGCTTTCTTT,CASGDSTEAFF
TRBJ2-3,TRBD2,TRBV6-6,.,TGTGCCAGCAGCCTCAGGCCCCATGTCCTGGGCGGGAGTGCTAGCACAGATACGCAGTATTTT,CASSLRPHVLGGSASTDTQYF
TRBJ1-1,.,TRBV6-4,.,TGTGCCAGCAGTGAAAGGGTGGGCACTGAAGCTTTCTTT,CASSERVGTEAFF
TRBJ2-1,TRBD1,TRBV4-1,.,TGCGCCAGCAGCAAAGGACAGGGGTACTACAATGAGCAGTTCTTC,CASSKGQGYYNEQFF
TRBJ1-6,.,TRBV11-2,few,TGTGCCAGCAGCTTAGATCCCAAGGGTCTAGGTAATTCACCCCTCCACTTT,CASSLDPKGLGNSPLHF
TRBJ1-2,TRBD1,TRBV4-3,many,TGCGCCAGCAGCCAGACAGGGAGGGGGACTTCTGGCTACACCTTC,CASSQTGRGTSGYTF
TRBJ1-2,.,TRBV19,.,TGTGCCAGTAGTTTTCAGGGTGGCTACACCTTC,CASSFQGGYTF
TRBJ2-2,.,TRBV29-1,.,TGCAGCGTTGCCCGCAACCCCGGGACTCAGAACACCGGGGAGCTGTTTTTT,CSVARNPGTQNTGELFF
TRBJ2-7,TRBD1,TRBV9,.,TGTGCCAGCAGTCCCGGGACAGGGGCCTACGAGCAGTACTTC,CASSPGTGAYEQYF
TRBJ2-3,.,TRBV5-4,.,TGTGCCAGCAGCTTGGAAGGCGGCACAGATACGCAGTATTTT,CASSLEGGTDTQYF
TRBJ1-2,.,TRBV4-1,.,TGCGCCAGCAGCCAAGTGGGTGTCTATGGCTACACCTTC,CASSQVGVYGYTF
TRBJ2-5,TRBD1,TRBV19,.,TGTGCCAGTAGTATCGTGACAGGGGTACAAGAGACCCAGTACTTC,CASSIVTGVQETQYF
TRBJ2-1,.,TRBV24-1,.,TGTGCCACCAGTGACGCCGACTACCCGAGCTCCTACAATGAGCAGTTCTTC,CATSDADYPSSYNEQFF
TRBJ1-1,.,TRBV7-9,.,TGTGCCAGCAGCTTAATCCGGGGTCGGGGGGCTTTCTTT,CASSLIRGRGAFF
TRBJ1-3,.,TRBV6-2/TRBV6-3,.,TGTGCCAGCAGCCCCCCCCGTCCGACCTCTGGAAACACCATATATTTT,CASSPPRPTSGNTIYF
TRBJ1-5,TRBD1,TRBV5-6,.,TGTGCCAGCAGCTTAGGGACAGCTAATCAGCCCCAGCATTTT,CASSLGTANQPQHF
TRBJ2-5,TRBD2,TRBV13,once,TGTGCCAGCAGTCGGCTAGCGGGACAAGAGACCCAGTACTTC,CASSRLAGQETQYF
TRBJ1-1,.,TRBV6-2/TRBV6-3,.,TGTGCCAGCAGTTGGGGCAGAGATACTGAAGCTTTCTTT,CASSWGRDTEAFF
TRBJ2-6,.,TRBV4-2,.,TGTGCCAGCAGCCAAGGGAAAGGGGTGGGGGCCAACGTCCTGACTTTC,CASSQGKGVGANVLTF
TRBJ1-5,.,TRBV6-1,.,TGTGCCAGCAGTGAGTGGAATCAGCCCCAGCATTTT,CASSEWNQPQHF
TRBJ2-7,.,TRBV3-1/TRBV3-2,.,TGTGCCAGCAGCCAAGACCCGGCGTCCTACTCCTACGAGCAGTACTTC,CASSQDPASYSYEQYF
TRBJ1-2,.,TRBV29-1,.,TGCAGCGTTAAAAGGGGGGCTAGGGACTATGGCTACACCTTC,CSVKRGARDYGYTF
TRBJ1-1,.,TRBV5-6,.,TGCCAAACCAGTGGGGGGGCCACTGAAGCTTTCTTT,CQTSGGATEAFF
TRBJ2-1,TRBD2,TRBV27,.,TGTGCCAGCAGTTTGCGACTAGCGGAACTGTACAATGAGCAGTTCTTC,CASSLRLAELYNEQFF
TRBJ2-7,.,TRBV7-9,.,TGTGCCAGCAGCTTAGCCCCAGACATCTCCTACGAGCAGTACTTC,CASSLAPDISYEQYF
TRBJ2-7,TRBD2,TRBV6-2/TRBV6-3,.,TGTGCCAGCAGTTACGGGACTAGCGGGAGGACCGCCTACGAGCAGTACTTC,CASSYGTSGRTAYEQYF
TRBJ1-5,.,TRBV2,.,TGTGCCAGCAGTAGCAGGGGAGCAGGTTCGCCCCAGCATTTT,CASSSRGAGSPQHF
TRBJ2-3,TRBD2,TRBV7-2,once,TGTGCCAGCAGCCCGACTAGCGGGAGACCAGATACGCAGTATTTT,CASSPTSGRPDTQYF
TRBJ2-5,.,TRBV5-1,.,TGCGCCAGCAGCCCGGTTCTAGGAGAGACCCAGTACTTC,CASSPVLGETQYF
TRBJ2-1,.,TRBV6-2/TRBV6-3,.,TGTGCCAGCAGTTCCCTACATCAAAAGTTCTTC,CASSSLHQKFF
TRBJ1-1,TRBD1,TRBV3-1/TRBV3-2,few,TGTGCCAGCAGAGACCACAGGGGAGGGGACACTGAAGCTTTCTTT,CASRDHRGGDTEAFF
TRBJ2-7,TRBD1,TRBV27,.,TGTGCCAGCAGTACCGGGACAGGGCTCTACGAGCAGTACTTC,CASSTGTGLYEQYF
TRBJ1-1,TRBD1,TRBV19,.,TGTGCCAGTAGTATGGACAGGGCGTTTGGGTACCTGAACACTGAAGCTTTCTTT,CASSMDRAFGYLNTEAFF
TRBJ1-1,.,TRBV6-6,.,TGTGCCAGCAGTTACGTCACAGGGTCTGAAGCTTTCTTT,CASSYVTGSEAFF
TRBJ1-6,.,TRBV6-1,once,TGTGCCAGCAGTGAAGATTTGAATTCACCCCTCCACTTT,CASSEDLNSPLHF
TRBJ1-2,TRBD1,TRBV6-5,.,TGTGCCAGCAGTTACCTAGGGGGCGCGGGTGGCTACACCTTC,CASSYLGGAGGYTF
TRBJ2-3,TRBD1,TRBV5-1,.,TGCGCCAGCAGCCCCACCTTGGGGACAGGGTTCGTAGATACGCAGTATTTT,CASSPTLGTGFVDTQYF
TRBJ2-3,.,TRBV9,.,TGTGCCAGCAGCGTAGTCTCCATACCCACAGATACGCAGTATTTT,CASSVVSIPTDTQYF
TRBJ1-2,TRBD1,TRBV5-1,.,TGCGCCAGCAGCATAAACACAGGGGAAGGCTACACCTTC,CASSINTGEGYTF
TRBJ1-4,.,TRBV28,.,TGTGCCAGCAGCCCCCTGTCGGGGAGAGGTGAAAAACTGTTTTTT,CASSPLSGRGEKLFF
TRBJ2-5,.,TRBV5-1,once,TGCGCCAGCAGCCAAGTGACAAGTTCCCAAGAGACCCAGTACTTC,CASSQVTSSQETQYF
TRBJ2-7,.,TRBV19,.,TGTGCCAGTAGTCGGGCCGGCAGCTACGAGCAGTACTTC,CASSRAGSYEQYF
TRBJ2-1,TRBD2,TRBV5-1,.,TGCGCCAGCAGCGCGTCCGGGGTAGCGGGAGTGGGCTATGAGCAGTTCTTC,CASSASGVAGVGYEQFF
TRBJ1-6,.,TRBV27,.,TGTGCCACCCGGGTCCTCAATTCACCCCTCCACTTT,CATRVLNSPLHF
TRBJ2-7,.,TRBV7-2,once,TGTGCCAGCAGCCAAACAAATAACAACTACGAGCAGTACTTC,CASSQTNNNYEQYF
TRBJ2-1,.,TRBV6-2/TRBV6-3,.,TGTGCCAGCAGTTACCTGCTCAATGAGCAGTTCTTC,CASSYLLNEQFF
TRBJ2-1,.,TRBV27,.,TGTGCCAGCAGTTTCTACAATGAGCAGTTCTTC,CASSFYNEQFF
TRBJ2-2,.,TRBV11-3,.,TGTGCCAGCAGCTTAGGTTTGGGACGGGACGCCGGGGAGCTGTTTTTT,CASSLGLGRDAGELFF
TRBJ1-5,.,TRBV19,.,TGTGCCAGTAGTTCTCACCCGAGGAATCAGCCCCAGCATTTT,CASSSHPRNQPQHF